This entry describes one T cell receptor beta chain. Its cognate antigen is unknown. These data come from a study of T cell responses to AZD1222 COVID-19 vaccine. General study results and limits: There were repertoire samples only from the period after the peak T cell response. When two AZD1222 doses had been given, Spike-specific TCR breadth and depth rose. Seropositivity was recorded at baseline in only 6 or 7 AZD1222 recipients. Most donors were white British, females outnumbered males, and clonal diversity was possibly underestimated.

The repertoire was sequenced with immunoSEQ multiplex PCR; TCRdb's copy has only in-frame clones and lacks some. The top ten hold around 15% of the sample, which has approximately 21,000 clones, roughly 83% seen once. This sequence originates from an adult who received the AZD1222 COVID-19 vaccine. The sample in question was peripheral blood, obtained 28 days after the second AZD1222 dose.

In DNA form, the CDR3 reads TGTGCCAGCAGAGACAGGGTCAACAATGAGCAGTTCTTC. Protein sequence: CASRDRVNNEQFF. The chain combines TRBV7-8 with TRBJ2-1; TRBD1 matches 7 bases. The germline V gene encodes CDR1 SGHVS and CDR2 FQNEAQ. This CDR3 is built from 13 residues. With V trimmed by 6 bases and J by 5 bases, 4 bases remained unmatched.